Presented here are 14 T cell receptor beta chains from one specimen sequenced in a study of OX40 agonist ivuxolimab in advanced cancers. Library creation used the immunoSEQ multiplex PCR assay. TCRdb retrieved this table from immuneACCESS and kept in-frame rearrangements only. Not all clones are present; in checked studies, unresolved V genes account for under half, and no reason is known for the remainder. Recorded for this sample are approximately 86,000 clones; more than 85% of them occurred a single time. Around 1.1% of the sample is in the top ten clones. Sample: CD4+ or CD8+ T cells sorted from blood, taken in a trial of the OX40 agonist ivuxolimab. Receptors originate from an adult with an advanced solid tumor such as melanoma, head and neck, liver or kidney cancer.

In its sample, this clone was seen once. The V call is TRBV7-8, the J call TRBJ2-4; no clear D gene. Germline V gives CDR1 SGHVS, CDR2 FQNEAQ. The germline V and J ends were trimmed by 5 bases and 4 bases, with 9 bases remaining between them. The CDR3 contains 13 residues. For the CDR3, the DNA is TGTGCCAGCAGCCCCACCGGGAAAAACATTCAGTACTTC. Translation gives CASSPTGKNIQYF.

The chain has TRBV15 and TRBJ2-1; 14 nucleotides agree with TRBD2. Germline CDR1 is LNHNV and CDR2 is YYDKDF (reference sequence). The CDR3 has 18 residues. J was trimmed by 4 bases and V by 6 bases; bases with no gene match: 11. CDR3 sequence: CATRSNVGLAGAYNEQFF. CDR3 nucleotide sequence: TGTGCCACCAGATCTAATGTGGGACTAGCGGGAGCGTACAATGAGCAGTTCTTC.

Note on this clone: Germline and junction disagree at one end, which may indicate a read error. This chain uses TRBV11-2 with TRBJ2-1, with 13 bases that match TRBD2. The CDR3 sequence is 13 residues long. The germline V gene encodes CDR1 SGHAT and CDR2 FQNNGV. In nucleotides, the CDR3 is TGTGCCAGCAGCTCTGGACTAGCGGGAGAGCATTTCTTC. Amino acids: CASSSGLAGEHFF.

The CDR3 sequence: CASSSLLAGGPYEQYF. The CDR3 DNA is TGTGCCAGCAGCTCTCTGCTAGCGGGAGGGCCTTACGAGCAGTACTTC. The rearrangement uses TRBV7-3 and TRBJ2-7, with 12 bases aligning to TRBD2. V was pared by 4 bases and J by 4 bases, with 8 bases of the junction left unmatched. The CDR3 length is 16 residues. Germline CDR1 is SGHTA and CDR2 is FQGTGA.

V gene TRBV11-2 combines with J gene TRBJ2-1; TRBD2 aligns across 14 bases. CDR1 is SGHAT and CDR2 is FQNNGV in the germline V gene. Unmatched junction bases numbered 4, after V lost 5 bases and J lost 7 bases. The CDR3 consists of 15 residues. CDR3 loop: CASSPTSGRGNEQFF. The CDR3 DNA is TGTGCCAGCAGCCCGACTAGCGGGAGGGGTAATGAGCAGTTCTTC.

This chain joins TRBV5-1 and TRBJ1-1; D ambiguous. The V gene's germline CDR1 is SGHRS and CDR2 YFSETQ. V shed 0 bases and J shed 8 bases, with 8 bases lying between them. The length of the CDR3 is 12 residues. CDR3 amino acids: CASSLAGREAFF. For the CDR3, the DNA is TGCGCCAGCAGCTTGGCGGGAAGAGAAGCTTTCTTT.

V and J are TRBV6-4 and TRBJ1-2; 10 bases fit TRBD1. Germline lookup yields CDR1 MRHNA and CDR2 SNTAGT. V dropped 2 bases and J dropped 8; count of bases not matched to a gene: 5. The CDR3 consists of 14 residues. The DNA for the CDR3 is TGTGCCAGCAGTGACGGGACAGGGGCCTACGGCTACACCTTC. It is translated as CASSDGTGAYGYTF.

The rearrangement uses TRBV5-1 and TRBJ2-2, with D hard to call. Germline CDR1 is SGHRS and CDR2 is YFSETQ. Trimming removed 0 bases at V and 5 bases at J, with 8 bases between. The CDR3 is 14 amino acids. This CDR3 reads CASSLGGSTGELFF. CDR3 nucleotides: TGCGCCAGCAGCTTGGGAGGATCTACCGGGGAGCTGTTTTTT.

CDR3 residues: CASSKPAGVITDTQYF. CDR3 nucleotides: TGTGCCAGCAGCAAACCAGCGGGAGTGATCACAGATACGCAGTATTTT. The J gene is TRBJ2-3, the V gene TRBV2; TRBD2 matches at 8 bases. The CDR3 runs to 16 residues. Germline assignment: CDR1 SNHLY and CDR2 FYNNEI. J was trimmed by 2 bases and V by 6 bases; bases with no gene match: 10.

The V and J genes are TRBV10-1 and TRBJ2-1; D gene uncertain. The CDR3 consists of 15 residues. Per germline, CDR1 WNHNN and CDR2 SYGVQD (reference sequence). Trimming cost V 3 bases and J 5 bases, with 14 bases left between them. The CDR3 here is CASSDTGWENNEQFF. Here the CDR3 DNA reads TGCGCCAGCAGTGATACCGGGTGGGAAAACAATGAGCAGTTCTTC.

The rearrangement links TRBV30 to TRBJ2-5; TRBD2 matches 8 bases. Germline lookup yields CDR1 GTSNPN and CDR2 SVGIG (reference sequence). The J segment lost 4 bases and the V segment lost 2 bases, leaving 3 bases of the junction unmatched. This CDR3 comprises 13 residues. The CDR3 coding sequence is TGTGCCTGGAGTCATACTAGCGGAGAGACCCAGTACTTC. This sequence encodes CAWSHTSGETQYF.

J is TRBJ2-7 and V is TRBV5-1; D unresolved. Per germline, CDR1 SGHRS and CDR2 YFSETQ. This CDR3 has 14 residues. Trimming took 2 bases from V and 1 from J, leaving 10 bases between them. The CDR3 loop is CASSLPQDSYEQYF. The DNA for the CDR3 is TGCGCCAGCAGCTTACCTCAGGATTCCTACGAGCAGTACTTC.

V and J are TRBV11-3 and TRBJ2-7, with 7 bases aligning to TRBD2. In germline, CDR1 is SGHNT, CDR2 YENEEA. The CDR3 runs to 14 residues. V was pared by 5 bases and J by 2 bases, with 6 bases of the junction left unmatched. In DNA, the CDR3 is TGTGCCAGCAGCCTGTCGGGGGGACCCTACGAGCAGTACTTC. This translates into CASSLSGGPYEQYF.

This clone came up once. In the same sample, other DNA sequences code for this CDR3. The gene calls are TRBV5-1 and TRBJ2-2, with D perhaps TRBD1 (5 bases). The ends were cut back, 0 bases at V and 5 bases at J, with 8 bases in the middle. The CDR3 has 14 residues. Germline V gives CDR1 SGHRS, CDR2 YFSETQ. The CDR3 coding sequence is TGCGCCAGCAGCTTGGGTCAGGGTACCGGGGAGCTGTTTTTT. Encoded protein: CASSLGQGTGELFF. The full variable domain, its missing parts supplied by reference TRBV5-1 and TRBJ2-2, is KAGVTQTPRYLIKTRGQQVTLSCSPISGHRSVSWYQQTPGQGLQFLFEYFSETQRNKGNFPGRFSGRQFSNSRSEMNVSTLELGDSALYLCASSLGQGTGELFFGEGSRLTVL.